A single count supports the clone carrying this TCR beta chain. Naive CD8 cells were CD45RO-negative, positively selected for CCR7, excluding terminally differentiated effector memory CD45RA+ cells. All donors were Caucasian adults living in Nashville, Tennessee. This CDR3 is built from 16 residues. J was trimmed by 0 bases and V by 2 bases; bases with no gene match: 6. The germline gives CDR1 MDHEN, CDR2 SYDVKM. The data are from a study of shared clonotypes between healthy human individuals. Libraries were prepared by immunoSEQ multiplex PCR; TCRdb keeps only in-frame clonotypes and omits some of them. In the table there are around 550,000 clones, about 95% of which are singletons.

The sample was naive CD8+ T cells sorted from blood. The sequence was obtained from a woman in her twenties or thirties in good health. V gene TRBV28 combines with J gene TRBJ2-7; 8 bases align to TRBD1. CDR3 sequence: CASSLPGQGPSYEQYF. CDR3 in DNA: TGTGCCAGCAGTTTACCCGGACAGGGACCCTCCTACGAGCAGTACTTC.